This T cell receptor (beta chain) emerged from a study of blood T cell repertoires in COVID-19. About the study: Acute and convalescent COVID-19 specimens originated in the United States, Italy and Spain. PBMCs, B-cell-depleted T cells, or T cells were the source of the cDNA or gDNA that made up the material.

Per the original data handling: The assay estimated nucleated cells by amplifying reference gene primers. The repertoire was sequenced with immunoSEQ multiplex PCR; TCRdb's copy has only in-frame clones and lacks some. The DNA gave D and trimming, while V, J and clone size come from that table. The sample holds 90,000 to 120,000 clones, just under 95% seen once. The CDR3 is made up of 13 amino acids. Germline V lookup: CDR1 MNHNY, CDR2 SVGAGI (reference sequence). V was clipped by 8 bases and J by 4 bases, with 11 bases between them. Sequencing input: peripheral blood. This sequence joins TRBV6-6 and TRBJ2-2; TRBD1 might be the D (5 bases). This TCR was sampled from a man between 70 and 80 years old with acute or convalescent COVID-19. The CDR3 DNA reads TGTGCCAGCGTAAGGGGCGGCACCGGGGAGCTGTTTTTT. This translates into CASVRGGTGELFF.